The sequence of this T cell receptor beta chain was determined in a study of shared clonotypes between healthy human individuals. The V end was cut by 5 bases, the J end by 7 bases, with 15 bases between. The CDR3 is 15 amino acids. Per the germline V gene, CDR1 is SGHAT and CDR2 is FQNNGV. As concerns this clone: Its cognate antigen is unknown. The same CDR3 is also encoded by other DNA sequences in this sample.

Each replicate PCR on the sorted subsets used roughly 190 ng DNA (approximately 33,000 T cell genomes). Sequenced by immunoSEQ multiplex PCR; TCRdb stores in-frame clones only, minus some. Among roughly 2 million clones listed, over 85% were seen once. Findings of the study overall: Clonotype sharing across several donors was observed for about 4.8% of naive CD4 clonotypes.

The gene calls are TRBV11-2 and TRBJ1-6, with D possibly matching TRBD1 (6 bases). Material for sequencing was naive CD4+ T cells sorted from blood. As to subset: CD45RA+ positively selected. The clonotype originates from a man younger than 30 in good health. The CDR3 DNA reads TGTGCCAGCAGCCGTGGGGACACGTACAATTCACCCCTCCACTTT. Encoded protein: CASSRGDTYNSPLHF.